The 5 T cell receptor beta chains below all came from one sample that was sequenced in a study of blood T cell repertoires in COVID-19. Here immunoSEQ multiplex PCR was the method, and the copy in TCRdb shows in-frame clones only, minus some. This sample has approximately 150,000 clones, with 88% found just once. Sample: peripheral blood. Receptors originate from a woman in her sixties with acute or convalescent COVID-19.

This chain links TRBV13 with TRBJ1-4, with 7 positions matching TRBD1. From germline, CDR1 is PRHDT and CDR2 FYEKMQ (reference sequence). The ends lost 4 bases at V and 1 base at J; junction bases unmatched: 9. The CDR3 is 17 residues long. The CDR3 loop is CASSSQGRLGTNEKLFF. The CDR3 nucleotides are TGTGCCAGCAGCTCACAGGGGAGACTCGGAACTAATGAAAAACTGTTTTTT.

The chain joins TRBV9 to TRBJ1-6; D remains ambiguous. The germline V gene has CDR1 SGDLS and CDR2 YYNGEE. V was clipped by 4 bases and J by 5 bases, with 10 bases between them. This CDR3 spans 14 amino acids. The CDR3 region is CASSPHGDNSPLHF. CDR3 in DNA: TGTGCCAGCAGCCCCCATGGAGATAATTCACCCCTCCACTTT.

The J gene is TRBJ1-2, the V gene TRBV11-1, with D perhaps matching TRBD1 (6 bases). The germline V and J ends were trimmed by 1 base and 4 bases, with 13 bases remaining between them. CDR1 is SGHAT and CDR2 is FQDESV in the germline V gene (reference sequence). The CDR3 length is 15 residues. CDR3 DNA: TGTGCCAGCAGCTTAGAGGCAGGGGTTACCTATGGCTACACCTTC. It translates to CASSLEAGVTYGYTF.

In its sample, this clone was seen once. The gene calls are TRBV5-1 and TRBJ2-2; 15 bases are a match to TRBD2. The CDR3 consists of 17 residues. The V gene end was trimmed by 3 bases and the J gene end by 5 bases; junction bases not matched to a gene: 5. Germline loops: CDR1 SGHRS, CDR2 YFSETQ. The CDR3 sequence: CASSSAGLAGGTGELFF. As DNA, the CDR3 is TGCGCCAGCAGCTCCGCCGGACTAGCGGGGGGGACCGGGGAGCTGTTTTTT.

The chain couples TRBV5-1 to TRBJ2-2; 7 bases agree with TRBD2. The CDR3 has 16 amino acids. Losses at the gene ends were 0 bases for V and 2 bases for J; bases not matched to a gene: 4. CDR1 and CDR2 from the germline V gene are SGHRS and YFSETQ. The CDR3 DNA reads TGCGCCAGCAGCTTGGATCCTAGCGGAAACACCGGGGAGCTGTTTTTT. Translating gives CASSLDPSGNTGELFF.